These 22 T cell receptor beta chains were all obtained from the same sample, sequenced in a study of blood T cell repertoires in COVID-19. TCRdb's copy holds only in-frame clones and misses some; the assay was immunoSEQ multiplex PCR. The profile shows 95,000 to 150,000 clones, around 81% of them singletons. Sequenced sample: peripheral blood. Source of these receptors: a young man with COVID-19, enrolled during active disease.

The CDR3 nucleotides read TGTGCCTGGGGGACTGACACAGATACGCAGTATTTT. It specifies CAWGTDTDTQYF. The V and J genes are TRBV30 and TRBJ2-3; possibly TRBD2 for D (6 bases). The germline V and J ends were trimmed by 5 bases and 2 bases, with 8 bases remaining between them. The CDR3 spans 12 residues. Germline V gives CDR1 GTSNPN, CDR2 SVGIG (reference sequence).

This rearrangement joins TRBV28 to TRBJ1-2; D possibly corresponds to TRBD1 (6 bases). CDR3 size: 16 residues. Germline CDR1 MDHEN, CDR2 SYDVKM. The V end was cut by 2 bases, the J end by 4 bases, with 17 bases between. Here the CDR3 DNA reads TGTGCCAGCAGTTTAATAAATGGCCGAGGGGGCTATGGCTACACCTTC. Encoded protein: CASSLINGRGGYGYTF.

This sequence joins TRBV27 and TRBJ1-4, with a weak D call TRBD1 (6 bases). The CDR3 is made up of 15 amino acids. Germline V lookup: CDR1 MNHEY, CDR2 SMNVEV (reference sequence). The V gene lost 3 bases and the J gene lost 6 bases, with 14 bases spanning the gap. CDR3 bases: TGTGCCAGCAGTTTCCTTGGACAGTTCCATGAAAAACTGTTTTTT. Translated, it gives CASSFLGQFHEKLFF.

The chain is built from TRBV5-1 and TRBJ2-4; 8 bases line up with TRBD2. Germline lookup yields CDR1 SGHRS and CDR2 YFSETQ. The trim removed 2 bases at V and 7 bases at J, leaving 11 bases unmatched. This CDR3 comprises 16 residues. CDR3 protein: CASSFGRTSLRNIQYF. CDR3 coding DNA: TGCGCCAGCAGCTTTGGAAGGACTAGCTTGAGGAACATTCAGTACTTC.

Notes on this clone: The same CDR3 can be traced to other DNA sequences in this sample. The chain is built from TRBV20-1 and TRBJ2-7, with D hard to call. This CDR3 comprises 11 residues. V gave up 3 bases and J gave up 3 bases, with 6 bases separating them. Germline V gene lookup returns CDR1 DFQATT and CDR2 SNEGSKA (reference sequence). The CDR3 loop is CSASSGYEQYF. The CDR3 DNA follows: TGCAGTGCTAGTTCAGGCTACGAGCAGTACTTC.

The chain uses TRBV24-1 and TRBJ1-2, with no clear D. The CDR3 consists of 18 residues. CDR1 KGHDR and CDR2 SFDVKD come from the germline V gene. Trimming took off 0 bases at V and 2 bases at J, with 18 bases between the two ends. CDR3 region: CATSDLTRVISRNYGYTF. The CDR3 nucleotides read TGTGCCACCAGTGATTTGACTCGGGTTATCTCACGAAACTATGGCTACACCTTC.

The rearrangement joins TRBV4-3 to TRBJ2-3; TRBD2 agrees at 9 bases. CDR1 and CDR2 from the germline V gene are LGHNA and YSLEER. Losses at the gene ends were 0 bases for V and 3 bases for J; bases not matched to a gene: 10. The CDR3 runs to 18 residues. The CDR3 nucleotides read TGCGCCAGCAGCCAAGATCCACTGGGCGGGGGGGTTACAGATACGCAGTATTTT. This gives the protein CASSQDPLGGGVTDTQYF.

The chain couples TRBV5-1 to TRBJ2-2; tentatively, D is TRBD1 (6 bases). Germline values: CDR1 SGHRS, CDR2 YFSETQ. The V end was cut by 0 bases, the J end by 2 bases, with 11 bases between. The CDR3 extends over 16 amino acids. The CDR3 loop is CASSLARTDNTGELFF. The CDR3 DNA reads TGCGCCAGCAGCTTGGCGAGGACAGACAACACCGGGGAGCTGTTTTTT. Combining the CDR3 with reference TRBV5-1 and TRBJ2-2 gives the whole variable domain KAGVTQTPRYLIKTRGQQVTLSCSPISGHRSVSWYQQTPGQGLQFLFEYFSETQRNKGNFPGRFSGRQFSNSRSEMNVSTLELGDSALYLCASSLARTDNTGELFFGEGSRLTVL.

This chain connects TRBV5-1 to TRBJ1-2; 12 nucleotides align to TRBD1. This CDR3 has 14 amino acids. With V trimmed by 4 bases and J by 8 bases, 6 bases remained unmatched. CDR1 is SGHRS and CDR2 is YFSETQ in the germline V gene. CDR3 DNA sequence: TGCGCCAGCAGCAGGGGACAGGGGGCTGTAGGCTACACCTTC. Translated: CASSRGQGAVGYTF.

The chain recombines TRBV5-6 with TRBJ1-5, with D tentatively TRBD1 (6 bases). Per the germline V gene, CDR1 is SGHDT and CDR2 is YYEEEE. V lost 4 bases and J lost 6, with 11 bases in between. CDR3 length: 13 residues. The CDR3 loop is CASSRGDTQPQHF. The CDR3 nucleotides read TGTGCCAGCAGCAGAGGGGACACTCAGCCCCAGCATTTT.

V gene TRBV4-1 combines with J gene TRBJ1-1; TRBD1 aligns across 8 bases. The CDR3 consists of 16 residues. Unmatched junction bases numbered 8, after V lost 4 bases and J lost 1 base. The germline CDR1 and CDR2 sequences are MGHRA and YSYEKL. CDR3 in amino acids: CASSPLGGTGNTEAFF. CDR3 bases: TGCGCCAGCAGCCCGCTGGGCGGGACAGGGAACACTGAAGCTTTCTTT.

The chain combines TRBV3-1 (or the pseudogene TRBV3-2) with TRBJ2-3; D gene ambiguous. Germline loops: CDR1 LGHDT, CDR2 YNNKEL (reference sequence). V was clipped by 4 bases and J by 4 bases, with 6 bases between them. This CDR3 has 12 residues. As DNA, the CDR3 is TGTGCCAGCAGCCGTCGGTCAGATACGCAGTATTTT. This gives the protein CASSRRSDTQYF.

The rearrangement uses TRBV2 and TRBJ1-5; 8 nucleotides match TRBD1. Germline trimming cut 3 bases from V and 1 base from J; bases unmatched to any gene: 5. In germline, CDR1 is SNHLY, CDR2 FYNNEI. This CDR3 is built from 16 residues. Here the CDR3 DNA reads TGTGCCAGCAGTGACCCGACAGGGGAGAGCAATCAGCCCCAGCATTTT. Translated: CASSDPTGESNQPQHF.

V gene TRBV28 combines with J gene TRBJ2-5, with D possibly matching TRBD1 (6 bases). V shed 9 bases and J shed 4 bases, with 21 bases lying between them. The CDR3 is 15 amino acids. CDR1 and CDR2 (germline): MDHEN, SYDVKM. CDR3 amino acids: CASWGGQEGGETQYF. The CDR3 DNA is TGTGCCAGTTGGGGTGGTCAAGAAGGGGGAGAGACCCAGTACTTC.

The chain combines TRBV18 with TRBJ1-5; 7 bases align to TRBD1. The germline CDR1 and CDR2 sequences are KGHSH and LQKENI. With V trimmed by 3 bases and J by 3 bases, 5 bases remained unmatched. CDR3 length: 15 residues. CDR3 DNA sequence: TGTGCCAGCTCACCTATGACAGGGTCCAATCAGCCCCAGCATTTT. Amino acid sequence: CASSPMTGSNQPQHF.

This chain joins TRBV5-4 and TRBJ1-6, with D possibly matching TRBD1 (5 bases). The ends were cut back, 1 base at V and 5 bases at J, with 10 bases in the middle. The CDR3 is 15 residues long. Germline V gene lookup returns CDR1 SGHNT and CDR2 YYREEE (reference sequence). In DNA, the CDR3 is TGTGCCAGCAGCTTGCAATCAGGGCATAATTCACCCCTCCACTTT. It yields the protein CASSLQSGHNSPLHF.

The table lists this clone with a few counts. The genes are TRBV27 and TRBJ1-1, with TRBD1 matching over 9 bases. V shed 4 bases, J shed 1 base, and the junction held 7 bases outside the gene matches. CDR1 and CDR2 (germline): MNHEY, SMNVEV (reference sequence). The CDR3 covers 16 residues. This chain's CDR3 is CASSSIGQGKNTEAFF. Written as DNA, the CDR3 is TGTGCCAGCAGTTCAATTGGACAGGGGAAGAACACTGAAGCTTTCTTT.

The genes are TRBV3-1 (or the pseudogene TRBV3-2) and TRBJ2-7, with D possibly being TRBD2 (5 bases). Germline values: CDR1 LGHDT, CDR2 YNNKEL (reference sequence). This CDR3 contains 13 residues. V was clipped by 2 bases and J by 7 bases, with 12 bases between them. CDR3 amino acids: CASSQRYGEEQYF. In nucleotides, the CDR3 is TGTGCCAGCAGCCAAAGGTACGGGGAGGAGCAGTACTTC.

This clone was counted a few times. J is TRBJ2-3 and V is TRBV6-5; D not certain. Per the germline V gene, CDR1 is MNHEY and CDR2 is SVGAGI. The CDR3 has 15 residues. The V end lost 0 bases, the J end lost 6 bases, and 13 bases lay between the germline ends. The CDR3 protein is CASSYSSLLRDTQYF. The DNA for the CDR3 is TGTGCCAGCAGTTACTCGAGTCTCCTTCGGGATACGCAGTATTTT.

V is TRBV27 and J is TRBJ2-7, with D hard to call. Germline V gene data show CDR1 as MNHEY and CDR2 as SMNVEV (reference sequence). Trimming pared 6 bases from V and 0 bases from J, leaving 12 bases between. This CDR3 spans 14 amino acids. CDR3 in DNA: TGTGCCAGCAGGGCGCGGTGGAGCTCCTACGAGCAGTACTTC. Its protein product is CASRARWSSYEQYF.

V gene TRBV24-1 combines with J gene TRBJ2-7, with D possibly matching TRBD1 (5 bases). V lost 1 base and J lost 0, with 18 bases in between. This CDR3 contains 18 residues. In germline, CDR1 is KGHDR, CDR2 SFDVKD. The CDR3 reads CATSDLSLSLRGSYEQYF. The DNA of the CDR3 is TGTGCCACCAGTGATTTATCCCTCTCGCTAAGGGGCTCCTACGAGCAGTACTTC.

The CDR3 sequence is CASSQGEGSNEKLFF. CDR3 sequence (DNA): TGTGCCAGCAGCCAAGGGGAGGGTTCGAATGAAAAACTGTTTTTT. This sequence joins TRBV4-2 and TRBJ1-4; D is unclear. The germline V and J ends were trimmed by 1 base and 5 bases, with 11 bases remaining between them. Germline V gene sequence: CDR1 LGHNA, CDR2 YNFKEQ. The CDR3 covers 15 residues.